Presented here are 24 T cell receptor beta chains from one specimen sequenced in a study of response to subunit inactivated influenza vaccine. TCRdb re-derived calls from the RT-PCR reads in MiXCR, one entry per CDR3 protein. The data hold about 480,000 distinct CDR3 sequences, with 10% to 15% observed a single time. This specimen consisted of PBMCs from blood, obtained 45 days after vaccination. These receptors were obtained from a man between 50 and 59 years old who received an inactivated influenza vaccine.

The chain employs TRBV7-2 and TRBJ2-7, with TRBD2 identical over 11 bases. After removal of 5 bases from V and 0 bases from J, the junction contained 9 bases not matched to a gene. CDR3 length: 17 residues. Germline lookup yields CDR1 SGHTA and CDR2 FQGNSA. In DNA form, the CDR3 reads TGTGCCAGCAGCGATAGCGGGGGGGCCTATCGCTCCTACGAGCAGTACTTC. Translating it yields CASSDSGGAYRSYEQYF.

This chain uses TRBV13 with TRBJ2-6; a weak D match, TRBD2 (6 bases). CDR1 and CDR2 (germline): PRHDT, FYEKMQ (reference sequence). The CDR3 length is 19 residues. The DNA of the CDR3 is TGTACCTTCAGCTTATGGAGGGTTTTCTCGGGCTCTGGGGCCAACGTCCTGACTTTC. Its translation: CTFSLWRVFSGSGANVLTF.

The V gene is TRBV5-6, the J gene TRBJ1-2, with a tentative D call TRBD1 (5 bases). CDR1 and CDR2 (germline): SGHDT, YYEEEE. This CDR3 has 18 residues. V dropped 0 bases and J dropped 4 bases, with 22 bases sitting between them. The CDR3 DNA is TGTGCCAGCAGCTTGGTTGGGGCCAGGAATCTTCTTGTCTATGGCTACACCTTC. Translating gives CASSLVGARNLLVYGYTF.

This chain links TRBV7-2 with TRBJ2-3, with TRBD1 matching over 8 bases. This CDR3 region has 15 residues. The trim removed 5 bases at V and 4 bases at J, leaving 8 bases unmatched. Germline V lookup: CDR1 SGHTA, CDR2 FQGNSA. The CDR3 here is CASSADRVRSDTQYF. For the CDR3, the DNA is TGTGCCAGCAGCGCGGACAGGGTTCGTTCAGATACGCAGTATTTT.

This clonotype was seen repeatedly, ten times or more. The chain combines TRBV7-9 with TRBJ2-1; TRBD1 agrees at 9 bases. The CDR3 sequence is 16 residues long. The germline V gene has CDR1 SEHNR and CDR2 FQNEAQ (reference sequence). V lost 5 bases, J lost 2 bases, and 7 bases stayed unmatched. DNA for the CDR3: TGTGCCAGCAGCCTAAGCCGGGACAGGGCCTACAATGAGCAGTTCTTC. Protein product: CASSLSRDRAYNEQFF.

CDR3 sequence reads: CASSLATRGANTGELFF. Written as DNA, the CDR3 is TGTGCCAGCAGTCTGGCCACGAGGGGAGCAAACACCGGGGAGCTGTTTTTT. This rearrangement joins TRBV12-3 or TRBV12-4 to TRBJ2-2, with D perhaps given as TRBD1 or TRBD2 (5 bases each). Trimming stripped 5 bases from V and 2 bases from J, with 18 bases between. The CDR3 runs 17 residues.

This clonotype was detected many times. The chain uses TRBV7-6 and TRBJ2-3, with 10 nucleotides matching TRBD2. The junction had 9 bases not matched to a gene; V was cut back by 5 bases and J by 4 bases. The CDR3 loop spans 16 amino acids. The V gene's germline CDR1 is SGHVS and CDR2 FNYEAQ. For the CDR3, the DNA is TGTGCCAGCAGCCTTCGACTAGCGGGTGGCCCAGATACGCAGTATTTT. It encodes CASSLRLAGGPDTQYF.

This clonotype was recorded a few times. This chain connects TRBV7-9 to TRBJ2-5, with 9 positions matching TRBD2. Trimming took 0 bases from V and 2 from J; bases not matched to a gene: 7. This CDR3 is 17 amino acids long. CDR1 and CDR2 (germline): SEHNR, FQNEAQ (reference sequence). CDR3 sequence reads: CASSLADVAGEQETQYF. The CDR3 bases are TGTGCCAGCAGCTTAGCCGACGTAGCGGGAGAGCAAGAGACCCAGTACTTC.

The chain recombines TRBV9 with TRBJ2-5, with D possibly matching TRBD2 (6 bases). Germline loops: CDR1 SGDLS, CDR2 YYNGEE. V shed 4 bases and J shed 5 bases, with 21 bases lying between them. The CDR3 spans 16 residues. In DNA, the CDR3 is TGTGCCAGCAGCAAATCGGGGCTAGCGAGCCAGGAGACCCAGTACTTC. This encodes CASSKSGLASQETQYF.

Many counts were recorded for this clonotype. The gene calls are TRBV20-1 and TRBJ1-4; D unclear. This CDR3 spans 11 amino acids. V was clipped by 6 bases and J by 6 bases, with 8 bases between them. Looked up from germline, CDR1 is DFQATT and CDR2 is SNEGSKA (reference sequence). The CDR3, as DNA: TGCAGTGCCATTTCGGATGAAAAACTGTTTTTT. Protein product: CSAISDEKLFF.

This clonotype was detected ten times or more. The chain has TRBV12-3 or TRBV12-4 and TRBJ2-3, with 9 bases fitting TRBD2. CDR3 length: 14 residues. V shed 6 bases, J shed 9 bases, and the junction held 10 bases outside the gene matches. The CDR3 is CASSHGTSIDTQYF. The CDR3 DNA follows: TGTGCCAGCAGCCATGGGACTAGCATCGACACGCAGTATTTT.

This clonotype came up a few times. The gene calls are TRBV18 and TRBJ2-7; 7 nucleotides line up with TRBD1. Germline CDR1 is KGHSH and CDR2 is LQKENI. J was trimmed by 2 bases and V by 5 bases; bases with no gene match: 6. The CDR3 is 14 residues long. CDR3 DNA sequence: TGTGCCAGCTCAAAAACAGGGGTGCCCTACGAGCAGTACTTC. This sequence encodes CASSKTGVPYEQYF.

The chain recombines TRBV18 with TRBJ2-1; 14 bases are a match to TRBD2. The V gene's germline CDR1 is KGHSH and CDR2 LQKENI. The CDR3 runs to 17 residues. Germline trimming cut 6 bases from V and 1 base from J; bases unmatched to any gene: 5. CDR3 sequence (DNA): TGTGCCAGCTCCGCCCGGACTAGCGGGAGGTCCTACAATGAGCAGTTCTTC. It codes for CASSARTSGRSYNEQFF. Filled out from reference TRBV18 and TRBJ2-1, the complete variable domain reads NAGVMQNPRHLVRRRGQEARLRCSPMKGHSHVYWYRQLPEEGLKFMVYLQKENIIDESGMPKERFSAEFPKEGPSILRIQQVVRGDSAAYFCASSARTSGRSYNEQFFGPGTRLTVL.

In this sample, this clonotype turned up a few times. The V and J genes are TRBV10-3 and TRBJ1-2; the D gene is possibly TRBD1 (6 bases). The germline CDR1 and CDR2 sequences are ENHRY and SYGVKD. CDR3 length: 16 residues. V dropped 2 bases and J dropped 2 bases, with 15 bases sitting between them. CDR3 loop: CAISEEKQGANYGYTF. The CDR3 nucleotides are TGTGCCATCAGTGAGGAAAAACAGGGAGCGAACTATGGCTACACCTTC.

This clonotype has ten or more counts. The J gene is TRBJ1-1, the V gene TRBV5-1, with D hard to call. The CDR3 contains 13 residues. Germline CDR1 SGHRS, CDR2 YFSETQ. V gave up 0 bases and J gave up 5 bases, with 8 bases separating them. The CDR3 loop is CASSLAFRTEAFF. The CDR3 region has the DNA TGCGCCAGCAGCTTGGCCTTTCGGACTGAAGCTTTCTTT.

This clonotype was counted a few times. The genes are TRBV10-1 and TRBJ1-6; D is possibly TRBD1 (5 bases). The length of the CDR3 is 13 residues. The ends were cut back, 6 bases at V and 4 bases at J, with 7 bases in the middle. Germline loops: CDR1 WNHNN, CDR2 SYGVQD (reference sequence). CDR3 in DNA: TGCGCCAGCAGCCAGGGATATAATTCACCCCTCCACTTT. It encodes CASSQGYNSPLHF.

This clonotype came up a few times. The chain has TRBV5-5 and TRBJ2-1; TRBD2 might be the D (6 bases). The V gene lost 0 bases and the J gene lost 1 base, with 11 bases spanning the gap. Germline assignment: CDR1 SGHKS and CDR2 YYEKEE (reference sequence). The CDR3 consists of 16 residues. In DNA, the CDR3 is TGTGCCAGCAGCTTGGGACTAGAAGGGTCCTACAATGAGCAGTTCTTC. Translated: CASSLGLEGSYNEQFF.

This clonotype was seen more than once but under ten times. The chain has TRBV20-1 and TRBJ2-3, with 12 positions matching TRBD2. This CDR3 comprises 16 residues. J lost 4 bases, V lost 6 bases, and 11 bases had no gene match. CDR1 is DFQATT and CDR2 is SNEGSKA in the germline V gene (reference sequence). CDR3 sequence: CSARALAGGPPDTQYF. The CDR3 nucleotides are TGCAGTGCCCGAGCGCTAGCGGGGGGGCCTCCAGATACGCAGTATTTT.

This clonotype was picked up a small number of times. CDR3 sequence (DNA): TGCAGTGCTAGGTACTCCTACGAGCAGTACTTC. It yields the protein CSARYSYEQYF. This sequence joins TRBV20-1 and TRBJ2-7; unclear D gene. V dropped 3 bases and J dropped 0 bases, with 3 bases sitting between them. The length of the CDR3 is 11 residues. Germline V CDR1 and CDR2: DFQATT, SNEGSKA (reference sequence).

The CDR3 sequence: CAISPGDTDTQYF. The CDR3 nucleotides read TGTGCCATCAGTCCGGGCGACACAGATACGCAGTATTTT. The chain couples TRBV10-3 to TRBJ2-3; D uncertain. The ends were cut back, 5 bases at V and 2 bases at J, with 8 bases in the middle. Germline V CDR1 and CDR2: ENHRY, SYGVKD. CDR3 length equals 13 residues.

The DNA of the CDR3 is TGTGCCAGCAGTTACTCGGTGGAGGAATATAACACTGAAGCTTTCTTT. It encodes CASSYSVEEYNTEAFF. This chain connects TRBV6-2 or TRBV6-3 to TRBJ1-1; D gene ambiguous. V lost 0 bases to trimming and J lost 2 bases, with 13 bases between them. Germline-derived CDR1 and CDR2 are MNHEY and SVGEGT. The CDR3 has 16 amino acids.

The J gene is TRBJ2-3, the V gene TRBV2, with D perhaps TRBD2 (6 bases). Germline V gene sequence: CDR1 SNHLY, CDR2 FYNNEI. V lost 6 bases and J 4 bases, leaving 17 bases between the germline ends. This CDR3 is built from 15 residues. CDR3 sequence: CASSHRDWIADTQYF. The CDR3 nucleotides read TGTGCCAGCAGCCACCGGGACTGGATCGCAGATACGCAGTATTTT.

This clonotype has only a few counts. This chain connects TRBV5-5 to TRBJ1-5; the D is unclear. This CDR3 comprises 16 residues. Germline CDR1 is SGHKS and CDR2 is YYEKEE (reference sequence). With 0 bases removed from V and 0 bases from J, the gap between germline ends came to 10 bases. The CDR3 spells CASSLAYLYSNQPQHF. The CDR3 nucleotides are TGTGCCAGCAGCTTGGCCTACCTTTATAGCAATCAGCCCCAGCATTTT.

This clonotype was recorded at least ten times. The rearrangement uses TRBV7-9 and TRBJ2-7; D tentatively fits TRBD1 or TRBD2 (5 bases each). CDR1 and CDR2 (germline): SEHNR, FQNEAQ (reference sequence). V dropped 5 bases and J dropped 9 bases, with 20 bases sitting between them. The CDR3 has 14 amino acids. CDR3: CASSLGTALIGQYF. The DNA for the CDR3 is TGTGCCAGCAGCCTAGGGACGGCTTTGATCGGGCAGTACTTC. Variable domain in full (rest from reference TRBV7-9 and TRBJ2-7): DTGVSQNPRHKITKRGQNVTFRCDPISEHNRLYWYRQTLGQGPEFLTYFQNEAQLEKSRLLSDRFSAERPKGSFSTLEIQRTEQGDSAMYLCASSLGTALIGQYFGPGTRLTVT.